One sample yielded the 18 T cell receptor beta chains listed below, sequenced in a study of T cell responses to AZD1222 COVID-19 vaccine. Assay used: immunoSEQ multiplex PCR; TCRdb lists only in-frame clones, some missing. The sample yields some 160,000 clones, more than 90% seen once. The sample here was peripheral blood, taken on day 0 of AZD1222 vaccination. These receptors all come from an adult in good health.

The chain combines TRBV28 with TRBJ1-2; perhaps TRBD1 as D (6 bases). This CDR3 spans 13 amino acids. Germline CDR1 reads MDHEN; CDR2 reads SYDVKM. Trimming shortened V by 5 bases and J by 8 bases, and 15 bases separated the two germline ends. The CDR3 nucleotides read TGTGCCAGCAGTACGGGACACCGGAGGGGCTACACCTTC. This encodes CASSTGHRRGYTF.

The chain employs TRBV7-3 and TRBJ2-1, with 7 bases identical to TRBD2. The CDR3 is 14 residues long. Germline assignment: CDR1 SGHTA and CDR2 FQGTGA. The V segment lost 2 bases and the J segment 10 bases; nucleotides outside the gene matches: 8. Here the CDR3 DNA reads TGTGCCAGCAGCTTATCTGCGGGAGTGCCGGAGCAGTTCTTC. It specifies CASSLSAGVPEQFF. Full variable domain (missing parts from reference TRBV7-3 and TRBJ2-1): GAGVSQTPSNKVTEKGKYVELRCDPISGHTALYWYRQSLGQGPEFLIYFQGTGAADDSGLPNDRFFAVRPEGSVSTLKIQRTERGDSAVYLCASSLSAGVPEQFFGPGTRLTVL.

V gene TRBV6-5 combines with J gene TRBJ2-1; unclear D gene. CDR1 MNHEY and CDR2 SVGAGI come from the germline V gene. Between the trimmed V and J ends, which lost 4 bases and 6 bases, there was a span of 7 bases. This CDR3 region has 12 residues. CDR3 DNA sequence: TGTGCCAGCAGTTCATTCGGCAATGAGCAGTTCTTC. Its translation: CASSSFGNEQFF.

This chain links TRBV18 with TRBJ2-1, with D unclear. Between the trimmed V and J ends, which lost 1 base and 0 bases, there was a span of 4 bases. Germline-derived CDR1 and CDR2 are KGHSH and LQKENI. This CDR3 spans 14 amino acids. Here the CDR3 reads CASSPLSSYNEQFF. The DNA of the CDR3 is TGTGCCAGCTCACCACTGAGCTCCTACAATGAGCAGTTCTTC.

The rearrangement links TRBV30 to TRBJ2-3; 8 bases map to TRBD1. Germline CDR1 is GTSNPN and CDR2 is SVGIG (reference sequence). CDR3 length: 15 amino acids. Trimming removed 3 bases from V and 4 bases from J; junction bases left unmatched: 9. CDR3 bases: TGTGCCTGGAGGTCAGGGACAGGCGCCTCAGATACGCAGTATTTT. Translation: CAWRSGTGASDTQYF.

This clone came up a few times. The V gene is TRBV5-1, the J gene TRBJ2-7; D unresolved. CDR1 and CDR2 (germline): SGHRS, YFSETQ. The V end lost 5 bases, the J end lost 4 bases, and 10 bases lay between the germline ends. CDR3 length: 12 amino acids. CDR3 DNA sequence: TGCGCCAGCAGTAACCAAGGGTACGAGCAGTACTTC. It translates to CASSNQGYEQYF.

The chain links TRBV6-5 to TRBJ2-7, with TRBD1 as a possible D gene (6 bases). Germline CDR1 and CDR2: MNHEY and SVGAGI. This CDR3 has 13 residues. V gave up 6 bases and J gave up 1 base, with 10 bases separating them. The CDR3 loop reads CASRWDTSYEQYF. As DNA, the CDR3 is TGTGCCAGCAGGTGGGACACATCCTACGAGCAGTACTTC.

J is TRBJ2-5 and V is TRBV10-2; no firm D call. The germline V and J ends were trimmed by 2 bases and 3 bases, with 10 bases remaining between them. The CDR3 has 14 amino acids. Germline values: CDR1 WSHSY, CDR2 SAAADI. CDR3 in amino acids: CASSEGNLKETQYF. CDR3 sequence (DNA): TGCGCCAGCAGTGAGGGGAATTTAAAAGAGACCCAGTACTTC.

The chain is built from TRBV3-1 (or the pseudogene TRBV3-2) and TRBJ2-6, with D maybe TRBD1 (7 bases). Germline CDR1 is LGHDT and CDR2 is YNNKEL (reference sequence). Trimming took off 5 bases at V and 3 bases at J, with 17 bases between the two ends. CDR3 length: 17 residues. The CDR3 is CASSGYSGGGGANVLTF. CDR3 nucleotides: TGTGCCAGCAGCGGGTATTCAGGGGGAGGTGGGGCCAACGTCCTGACTTTC.

This CDR3 reads CASSYSLQRWGGELFF. The DNA of the CDR3 is TGCGCCAGCAGCTATTCCTTACAGCGCTGGGGCGGGGAGCTGTTTTTT. The V call is TRBV5-1, the J call TRBJ2-2; D ambiguous. Germline CDR1 reads SGHRS; CDR2 reads YFSETQ. With 3 bases removed from V and 7 bases from J, the gap between germline ends came to 19 bases. CDR3 size: 16 residues.

The chain couples TRBV7-2 to TRBJ2-7; weak D call: TRBD2 (6 bases). Per the germline V gene, CDR1 is SGHTA and CDR2 is FQGNSA. The CDR3 covers 15 residues. The V end was cut by 3 bases, the J end by 0 bases, with 12 bases between. For the CDR3, the DNA is TGTGCCAGCAGCTTGGGGGGACTGAGCTCCTACGAGCAGTACTTC. As protein: CASSLGGLSSYEQYF.

V gene TRBV18 combines with J gene TRBJ2-5, with D possibly matching TRBD1 (5 bases). This CDR3 has 15 residues. The ends were cut back, 0 bases at V and 1 base at J, with 9 bases in the middle. Germline V CDR1 and CDR2: KGHSH, LQKENI. The CDR3 here is CASSPPRGIQETQYF. In DNA form, the CDR3 reads TGTGCCAGCTCACCACCTAGGGGCATCCAAGAGACCCAGTACTTC.

This chain links TRBV5-4 with TRBJ2-7; D not resolved. This CDR3 has 14 amino acids. Trimming shortened V by 10 bases and J by 5 bases, and 22 bases separated the two germline ends. Germline CDR1 is SGHNT and CDR2 is YYREEE (reference sequence). CDR3 sequence (DNA): TGTGCCTCGACCCCAACCCCGGGCCCCGACGAGCAGTACTTC. Translation gives CASTPTPGPDEQYF.

This chain joins TRBV7-2 and TRBJ1-1; a weak D match, TRBD1 (6 bases). CDR3 length: 14 residues. Trimming removed 1 base at V and 7 bases at J, with 13 bases between. Germline V gene sequence: CDR1 SGHTA, CDR2 FQGNSA. CDR3 protein: CASSLVTGSVEAFF. The CDR3 nucleotides are TGTGCCAGCAGCTTAGTGACAGGATCCGTTGAAGCTTTCTTT.

The rearrangement links TRBV6-5 to TRBJ2-3; 12 bases line up with TRBD2. The trim removed 5 bases at V and 7 bases at J, leaving 7 bases unmatched. The CDR3 runs to 15 residues. Germline lookup yields CDR1 MNHEY and CDR2 SVGAGI. CDR3 bases: TGTGCCAGCAGTCCCTGGACTAGCGGGGCATATACGCAGTATTTT. This sequence encodes CASSPWTSGAYTQYF.

This chain connects TRBV20-1 to TRBJ1-4; no clear D. Trimming left V 6 bases short and J 7 bases short, with 9 bases between. Germline V gene lookup returns CDR1 DFQATT and CDR2 SNEGSKA (reference sequence). The CDR3 contains 11 residues. CDR3 DNA: TGCAGTGCCGCCTCTTTTGAAAAACTGTTTTTT. Translated, it gives CSAASFEKLFF.

This clone was picked up one time. This rearrangement joins TRBV19 to TRBJ2-2, with D tentatively TRBD1 (6 bases). Germline values: CDR1 LNHDA, CDR2 SQIVND (reference sequence). Trimming removed 3 bases from V and 6 bases from J, with 17 bases in between. The CDR3 is 16 residues long. CDR3 region: CASSILDSMGAGELFF. CDR3 in DNA: TGTGCCAGTAGTATTCTGGACAGCATGGGAGCCGGGGAGCTGTTTTTT.

This rearrangement joins TRBV6-6 to TRBJ1-1; no clear D. The CDR3 runs 14 residues. Trimming shortened V by 6 bases and J by 0 bases, and 11 bases separated the two germline ends. Germline-derived CDR1 and CDR2 are MNHNY and SVGAGI (reference sequence). This CDR3 is CASRYSEMNTEAFF. For the CDR3, the DNA is TGTGCCAGCAGATACAGCGAAATGAACACTGAAGCTTTCTTT.